These T cell receptor beta chains were read from a single sample in a study of T cells in Graves' hyperthyroidism and ophthalmopathy. Via MiXCR, TCRdb re-called the multiplex PCR reads, giving one row per CDR3 protein. Of roughly 750,000 distinct CDR3 sequences in the sample, around 15% were seen once. The sequencing input was blood. These receptors came from a man between 18 and 29 years old with Graves' hyperthyroidism. Each CDR3 is given with its conserved first and last residue. A D gene is named only where the DNA matches it firmly. Where a row states a size, it is once, few, many or the class of an expanded clone; other rows omit it.

TRBJ2-3	many	TRBV2	TRBD1	TGTGCCAGCAGTGAGTCCCAAAGCGGGACAGGGGTGGACACAGATACGCAGTATTTT	CASSESQSGTGVDTDTQYF
TRBJ2-1	many	TRBV7-2	NA	TGTGCCAGCAGCTGGGAGGTCGTCGTCAATGAGCAGTTCTTC	CASSWEVVVNEQFF
TRBJ2-3	few	TRBV20-1	TRBD2	TGCAGTGCTAGAGATTACGCGGGAGGAGATACGCAGTATTTT	CSARDYAGGDTQYF
TRBJ2-3	NA	TRBV3-1	NA	TGTGCCAGCAGCCGTCCTCCCTTCTTAGATACGCAGTATTTT	CASSRPPFLDTQYF
TRBJ2-1	few	TRBV19	TRBD2	TGTGCCAGTACCACGGGGAGCGGGAACGATAATGAGCAGTTCTTC	CASTTGSGNDNEQFF
TRBJ2-7	NA	TRBV7-2	NA	TGTGCCAGCAGCTTTTTCTCGTACGAGCAGTACTTC	CASSFFSYEQYF
TRBJ2-3	many	TRBV28	NA	TGTGCCAGCAGTATGGCGGGGCAACCGGCGACGGATACGCAGTATTTT	CASSMAGQPATDTQYF
TRBJ2-3	few	TRBV6-1	TRBD2	TGTGCCAGCAGTGAAAGATTGGCGAGTAGCGGGAGGTCTGATACGCAGTATTTT	CASSERLASSGRSDTQYF
TRBJ1-5	many	TRBV28	TRBD1	TGTGCCAGCTTACTCAGGGGGGATAGCAATCAGCCCCAGCATTTT	CASLLRGDSNQPQHF
TRBJ2-1	few	TRBV9	NA	TGTGCCAGCAGCGTAGTCACTACCGGGGCGTGGGAGCAGTTCTTC	CASSVVTTGAWEQFF
TRBJ2-7	few	TRBV29-1	NA	TGCAGCGCCTCCAGAACTTCGGAGCAGTACTTC	CSASRTSEQYF